Listed here are 31 T cell receptor beta chains from one sample, sequenced in a study of T-cell reconstitution after alpha-beta-depleted transplantation in children. Unique molecular identifiers tagged the TCRbeta library. TCRdb re-analysed the PCR reads in MiXCR, keeping a single row per CDR3 protein. The data contain hundreds of thousands of distinct CDR3 sequences, over 20% of them singletons. The material sequenced was PBMCs, taken before TCRalphabeta/CD19-depleted stem cell transplant. The receptor source for this set is a girl aged 2 to 9 with Fanconi anemia, due to receive a stem cell transplant.

This clonotype was found a few times. J is TRBJ2-7 and V is TRBV7-2; 8 bases match TRBD2. Losses at the gene ends were 5 bases for V and 2 bases for J; bases not matched to a gene: 11. The CDR3 extends over 16 amino acids. Per germline, CDR1 SGHTA and CDR2 FQGNSA. The CDR3 is CASSAVGRGAPYEQYF. The CDR3 DNA follows: TGTGCCAGCAGCGCCGTTGGGCGGGGGGCTCCCTACGAGCAGTACTTC.

CDR3 nucleotide sequence: TGTGCCAGCTCGCCAAGCGCGGGGGGGCACTCCTACAATGAGCAGTTCTTC. It translates to CASSPSAGGHSYNEQFF. This chain joins TRBV18 and TRBJ2-1; 9 positions agree with TRBD2. Trimming cost V 6 bases and J 0 bases; bases outside gene matches: 9. Germline CDR1 KGHSH, CDR2 LQKENI. CDR3 size: 17 residues.

This clonotype occurred many times. This rearrangement joins TRBV5-6 to TRBJ2-3; 11 nucleotides line up with TRBD2. Trimming removed 2 bases from V and 1 base from J; junction bases left unmatched: 6. The CDR3 is 17 residues long. The germline CDR1 and CDR2 sequences are SGHDT and YYEEEE. Written as DNA, the CDR3 is TGTGCCAGCAGCTTAACTAGCGGGAGTTGGGGCACAGATACGCAGTATTTT. This codes for CASSLTSGSWGTDTQYF.

This clonotype was counted ten times or more. The chain employs TRBV30 and TRBJ1-2; D unresolved. V was clipped by 3 bases and J by 4 bases, with 12 bases between them. CDR1 is GTSNPN, CDR2 SVGIG, per germline (reference sequence). There are 13 residues in the CDR3. The CDR3 nucleotides are TGTGCCTGGAGGGCCCCTGGTGGCTATGGCTACACCTTC. It specifies CAWRAPGGYGYTF.

This sequence joins TRBV29-1 and TRBJ1-2; 8 nucleotides agree with TRBD1. V lost 3 bases and J lost 0; bases outside the gene matches: 9. CDR1 is SQVTM and CDR2 is ANQGSEA in the germline V gene. The CDR3 runs to 16 residues. CDR3 DNA sequence: TGCAGCGTTGATGGAGATGGGACAGGATCTAACTATGGCTACACCTTC. Amino acids: CSVDGDGTGSNYGYTF.

This clonotype was counted many times. This rearrangement joins TRBV20-1 to TRBJ1-2; possibly TRBD1 for D (6 bases). The CDR3 consists of 12 residues. Trimming left V 3 bases short and J 5 bases short, with 10 bases between. Germline V gene lookup returns CDR1 DFQATT and CDR2 SNEGSKA (reference sequence). CDR3 DNA sequence: TGCAGTGCTAGGGACAGTACTTATGGCTACACCTTC. Residues: CSARDSTYGYTF.

This clonotype was seen a handful of times. The chain employs TRBV6-7 and TRBJ2-1, with TRBD2 matching over 8 bases. TRBV6-7 is noted as an ORF with a role that remains uncertain. Trimming at V came to 2 bases and at J to 5 bases, leaving 14 bases not matched to a gene. The CDR3 covers 18 residues. The CDR3 spells CASSYHSGGGTRDNEQFF. The CDR3 DNA follows: TGTGCCAGCAGTTACCATTCCGGGGGGGGGACGAGGGACAATGAGCAGTTCTTC.

The chain couples TRBV13 to TRBJ2-3, with 7 bases lining up with TRBD1. Germline CDR1 and CDR2: PRHDT and FYEKMQ (reference sequence). V was pared by 6 bases and J by 1 base, with 4 bases of the junction left unmatched. The CDR3 has 14 amino acids. The CDR3 DNA follows: TGTGCCAGCAGTTACACAGGGGGCACAGATACGCAGTATTTT. Protein sequence: CASSYTGGTDTQYF.

This clonotype was detected ten times or more. The V gene is TRBV20-1, the J gene TRBJ2-7; a weak D match, TRBD2 (7 bases). CDR1 DFQATT and CDR2 SNEGSKA come from the germline V gene (reference sequence). The CDR3 is 13 residues long. The CDR3 loop reads CSALWGGGYEQYF. For the CDR3, the DNA is TGCAGCGCCCTGTGGGGGGGCGGCTACGAGCAGTACTTC.

In this sample, this clonotype turned up many times. The V gene is TRBV20-1, the J gene TRBJ2-4; TRBD2 aligns across 10 bases. CDR1 is DFQATT and CDR2 is SNEGSKA in the germline V gene (reference sequence). Losses at the gene ends were 4 bases for V and 5 bases for J; bases not matched to a gene: 20. The CDR3 contains 19 residues. CDR3 protein: CSATALGGGLAAMQNIQYF. In DNA form, the CDR3 reads TGCAGTGCTACCGCGCTGGGGGGCGGACTAGCGGCGATGCAAAACATTCAGTACTTC.

This clonotype was observed at least ten times. It is likely a read error, because the conserved phenylalanine at the end of the CDR3 is missing. Because the CDR3's place on the DNA is in doubt, the DNA is left out and the CDR3 is given as listed by TCRdb. CDR3 residues: CSARDGGQ. J is TRBJ2-2 and V is TRBV20-1; no check of the table's D call, TRBD1, against the DNA was made. Germline V gene lookup returns CDR1 DFQATT and CDR2 SNEGSKA (reference sequence). A total of 8 residues make up the CDR3, ends included.

V usage is TRBV9 and J usage is TRBJ2-3, with D tentatively TRBD2 (6 bases). The CDR3 extends over 15 amino acids. V was clipped by 3 bases and J by 0 bases, with 11 bases between them. In germline, CDR1 is SGDLS, CDR2 YYNGEE. This chain's CDR3 is CASSGRGSSTDTQYF. The DNA of the CDR3 is TGTGCCAGCAGCGGGAGGGGATCTAGCACAGATACGCAGTATTTT.

This clonotype was detected ten times or more. The rearrangement links TRBV25-1 to TRBJ1-5; 10 bases line up with TRBD1. V gave up 4 bases and J gave up 6 bases; unmatched junction bases: 0. CDR3 length: 13 residues. Germline CDR1 reads MGHDK; CDR2 reads SYGVNS. CDR3 sequence (DNA): TGTGCCAGCAGTGGACAGGGGGCTCAGCCCCAGCATTTT. This sequence encodes CASSGQGAQPQHF.

The chain joins TRBV7-2 to TRBJ2-3; TRBD2 aligns across 10 bases. Germline CDR1 is SGHTA and CDR2 is FQGNSA. J lost 2 bases, V lost 4 bases, and 6 bases had no gene match. This CDR3 contains 16 residues. The CDR3 DNA follows: TGTGCCAGCAGCTCTAAGCGGGGGGGCGACACAGATACGCAGTATTTT. Its translation is CASSSKRGGDTDTQYF.

This rearrangement joins TRBV6-5 to TRBJ2-5; 7 bases map to TRBD1. Germline CDR1 reads MNHEY; CDR2 reads SVGAGI. The CDR3 is 16 amino acids. V trimming: 2 bases; J trimming: 1 base; junction bases outside the gene matches: 7. As DNA, the CDR3 is TGTGCCAGCAGTTACCCGACAGGGTGGGCCCAAGAGACCCAGTACTTC. This codes for CASSYPTGWAQETQYF.

V gene TRBV7-2 combines with J gene TRBJ2-1, with a possible D match to TRBD2 (6 bases). Germline V lookup: CDR1 SGHTA, CDR2 FQGNSA. The CDR3 has 14 residues. V was cut by 3 bases and J by 3 bases, with 9 bases left in between. DNA of the CDR3: TGTGCCAGCAGCTTGGTAGCGGTCTACAATGAGCAGTTCTTC. Encoded protein: CASSLVAVYNEQFF. Based on the CDR3 plus reference TRBV7-2 and TRBJ2-1, the full variable domain is GAGVSQSPSNKVTEKGKDVELRCDPISGHTALYWYRQSLGQGLEFLIYFQGNSAPDKSGLPSDRFSAERTGGSVSTLTIQRTQQEDSAVYLCASSLVAVYNEQFFGPGTRLTVL.

The chain has TRBV12-3 or TRBV12-4 and TRBJ2-2; D perhaps matches TRBD1 (6 bases). The CDR3 contains 15 residues. Trimming took off 2 bases at V and 3 bases at J, with 10 bases between the two ends. The CDR3 sequence is CASSLNGQHTGELFF. In DNA form, the CDR3 reads TGTGCCAGCAGTTTAAACGGACAGCACACCGGGGAGCTGTTTTTT.

This clonotype was seen ten or more times. The gene calls are TRBV20-1 and TRBJ1-2, with a tentative D call TRBD1 (6 bases). V lost 1 base to trimming and J lost 8 bases, with 11 bases between them. This CDR3 region has 12 residues. Per the germline V gene, CDR1 is DFQATT and CDR2 is SNEGSKA (reference sequence). The DNA of the CDR3 is TGCAGTGCTAGAGTCGCAGGGGAGGGCTACACCTTC. Its translation: CSARVAGEGYTF.

This clonotype was found once. The V call is TRBV6-1, the J call TRBJ2-1; TRBD2 aligns across 7 bases. Germline V gene lookup returns CDR1 MNHNS and CDR2 SASEGT. The trim removed 6 bases at V and 4 bases at J, leaving 21 bases unmatched. The CDR3 is 19 residues long. In DNA form, the CDR3 reads TGTGCCAGCAGCCGGACCGGGGGGATCCGGGGGACCCTATACAATGAGCAGTTCTTC. This codes for CASSRTGGIRGTLYNEQFF.

This clonotype occurred many times. This chain joins TRBV5-5 and TRBJ2-1, with D possibly TRBD1 on 5 matching bases. The CDR3 sequence is 14 residues long. The V gene lost 0 bases and the J gene lost 4 bases, with 8 bases spanning the gap. CDR1 and CDR2 (germline): SGHKS, YYEKEE (reference sequence). CDR3 sequence (DNA): TGTGCCAGCAGCTTGGGACAGCTATACAATGAGCAGTTCTTC. Residues: CASSLGQLYNEQFF.

This clonotype was seen ten or more times. The CDR3 sequence: CSASLGQRAGYTF. CDR3 nucleotide sequence: TGCAGTGCTAGTTTGGGACAAAGGGCTGGCTACACCTTC. The J gene is TRBJ1-2, the V gene TRBV20-1; tentative D call: TRBD1 (6 bases). The V gene lost 3 bases and the J gene lost 7 bases, with 15 bases spanning the gap. CDR1 DFQATT and CDR2 SNEGSKA come from the germline V gene (reference sequence). This CDR3 is built from 13 residues.

This clonotype has only one observation. This sequence joins TRBV6-7 and TRBJ1-1; D gene unclear. TRBV6-7 has ORF status, its function being uncertain. Trimming stripped 0 bases from V and 0 bases from J, with 8 bases between. This CDR3 region has 15 residues. The CDR3 DNA reads TGTGCCAGCAGTTACTCCGCGTATATGAACACTGAAGCTTTCTTT. It codes for CASSYSAYMNTEAFF.

This clonotype showed up many times. This chain connects TRBV6-5 to TRBJ2-1; D remains ambiguous. The CDR3 loop spans 15 amino acids. CDR1 and CDR2 from the germline V gene are MNHEY and SVGAGI. The ends were cut back, 2 bases at V and 0 bases at J, with 8 bases in the middle. The CDR3 is CASSYLSPSYNEQFF. DNA for the CDR3: TGTGCCAGCAGTTACCTATCCCCCTCCTACAATGAGCAGTTCTTC.

This clonotype was picked up many times. The chain links TRBV12-3 or TRBV12-4 to TRBJ2-3; a weak D match, TRBD1 (6 bases). V lost 5 bases, J lost 0 bases, and 12 bases lay in between. The CDR3 extends over 15 amino acids. As DNA, the CDR3 is TGTGCCAGCAGTCCCTGGACAGATAGCACAGATACGCAGTATTTT. The encoded protein is CASSPWTDSTDTQYF.

This clonotype was seen repeatedly, ten times or more. The gene calls are TRBV7-8 and TRBJ2-7; D unclear. Looked up from germline, CDR1 is SGHVS and CDR2 is FQNEAQ. Trimming left V 1 base short and J 0 bases short, with 7 bases between. The CDR3 spans 14 residues. The CDR3 DNA sequence: TGTGCCAGCAGCTTAGAACACAGCTCCTACGAGCAGTACTTC. Translated: CASSLEHSSYEQYF.

This clonotype was found many times. The chain couples TRBV7-8 to TRBJ2-5; 9 bases agree with TRBD2. With V trimmed by 7 bases and J by 5 bases, 14 bases remained unmatched. Germline V lookup: CDR1 SGHVS, CDR2 FQNEAQ. CDR3 length equals 16 residues. CDR3 residues: CASTRLSGRSIETQYF. CDR3 sequence (DNA): TGTGCCAGCACCCGACTCAGCGGGAGGTCGATTGAGACCCAGTACTTC.

Many counts were recorded for this clonotype. V usage is TRBV5-1 and J usage is TRBJ2-3; no firm D call. Deletions cut 5 bases from V and 2 bases from J, with 15 bases between. The V gene's germline CDR1 is SGHRS and CDR2 YFSETQ. The CDR3 has 15 residues. CDR3 in amino acids: CASSFSDSFTDTQYF. As DNA, the CDR3 is TGCGCCAGCAGTTTTAGTGATTCATTCACAGATACGCAGTATTTT. Using reference TRBV5-1 and TRBJ2-3 for the parts outside the CDR3, the full variable domain is KAGVTQTPRYLIKTRGQQVTLSCSPISGHRSVSWYQQTPGQGLQFLFEYFSETQRNKGNFPGRFSGRQFSNSRSEMNVSTLELGDSALYLCASSFSDSFTDTQYFGPGTRLTVL.

The table lists this clonotype with many counts. V is TRBV28 and J is TRBJ1-3, with D perhaps TRBD1 (5 bases). Germline V gene sequence: CDR1 MDHEN, CDR2 SYDVKM. The CDR3 extends over 15 amino acids. V shed 7 bases and J shed 4 bases, with 17 bases lying between them. CDR3 amino acids: CASIDPGTRGNTIYF. For the CDR3, the DNA is TGTGCCAGCATCGACCCCGGGACGAGGGGAAACACCATATATTTT.

This clonotype occurred a few times. This rearrangement joins TRBV29-1 to TRBJ2-7; D is uncertain. The length of the CDR3 is 13 residues. Germline V lookup: CDR1 SQVTM, CDR2 ANQGSEA. The V and J ends lost 6 bases and 0 bases respectively, with 12 bases between them. CDR3 DNA: TGCAGCGTCAGAAAGTCCAACTCCTACGAGCAGTACTTC. Encoded protein: CSVRKSNSYEQYF.

The CDR3 DNA reads as TGCGCCAGCAGCCAGAACAGGGGGGGAAAAGCTTTCTTT. Protein product: CASSQNRGGKAFF. The J gene is TRBJ1-1, the V gene TRBV5-1, with TRBD1 matching over 8 bases. Germline CDR1 and CDR2: SGHRS and YFSETQ. The CDR3 loop spans 13 amino acids. V was pared by 4 bases and J by 9 bases, with 8 bases of the junction left unmatched. Combining the CDR3 with reference TRBV5-1 and TRBJ1-1 gives the whole variable domain KAGVTQTPRYLIKTRGQQVTLSCSPISGHRSVSWYQQTPGQGLQFLFEYFSETQRNKGNFPGRFSGRQFSNSRSEMNVSTLELGDSALYLCASSQNRGGKAFFGQGTRLTVV.

This CDR3 is CASRTGTMNTEAFF. DNA of the CDR3: TGTGCCAGCAGGACAGGGACCATGAACACTGAAGCTTTCTTT. V and J are TRBV28 and TRBJ1-1; TRBD1 matches 7 bases. Looked up from germline, CDR1 is MDHEN and CDR2 is SYDVKM. The J segment lost 0 bases and the V segment lost 6 bases, leaving 4 bases of the junction unmatched. The CDR3 covers 14 residues. The full variable domain, in which reference TRBV28 and TRBJ1-1 provide the parts outside the CDR3, is DVKVTQSSRYLVKRTGEKVFLECVQDMDHENMFWYRQDPGLGLRLIYFSYDVKMKEKGDIPEGYSVSREKKERFSLILESASTNQTSMYLCASRTGTMNTEAFFGQGTRLTVV.